A selection of T cell receptor beta chains follows, all from one sample in a study of T cells in Graves' hyperthyroidism and ophthalmopathy. TCRdb re-called the multiplex PCR reads with MiXCR, one entry per CDR3 protein. The sample has more than 250,000 distinct CDR3 sequences, roughly 15% seen once. Sequencing was carried out using blood. Receptors were obtained from a woman between 50 and 59 years old with Graves' hyperthyroidism that later progressed to Graves' ophthalmopathy. CDR3s leave out the opening cysteine and the closing phenylalanine or tryptophan. Fields, in order: J gene, CDR3 length, V gene, D gene, CDR3 protein. The D gene is left open where the match is weak.

j_call: TRBJ2-1; cdr3_length: 14; v_call: TRBV28; d_call: .; cdr3_aa: ASSDRTTSSYNEQF
j_call: TRBJ2-3; cdr3_length: 13; v_call: TRBV12-3/TRBV12-4; d_call: .; cdr3_aa: ASSPGWINTDTQY
j_call: TRBJ2-1; cdr3_length: 14; v_call: TRBV6-1; d_call: TRBD2; cdr3_aa: ASRASGRTSYNEQF
j_call: TRBJ1-1; cdr3_length: 9; v_call: TRBV20-1; d_call: .; cdr3_aa: SASSLTEAF
j_call: TRBJ2-3; cdr3_length: 10; v_call: TRBV11-2; d_call: .; cdr3_aa: ASRTLTDTQY
j_call: TRBJ2-3; cdr3_length: 12; v_call: TRBV20-1; d_call: TRBD2; cdr3_aa: SARDSGSTDTQY
j_call: TRBJ2-2; cdr3_length: 11; v_call: TRBV7-3; d_call: TRBD2; cdr3_aa: ATVLAATGELF
j_call: TRBJ2-2; cdr3_length: 13; v_call: TRBV20-1; d_call: TRBD1; cdr3_aa: SATPATGRAGELF
j_call: TRBJ2-2; cdr3_length: 12; v_call: TRBV15; d_call: .; cdr3_aa: ATRDQGNTGELF
j_call: TRBJ1-5; cdr3_length: 14; v_call: TRBV28; d_call: TRBD1; cdr3_aa: ASSPGRTGINQPQH
j_call: TRBJ2-2; cdr3_length: 15; v_call: TRBV7-2; d_call: .; cdr3_aa: ASSPPRGGVNTGELF
j_call: TRBJ2-3; cdr3_length: 17; v_call: TRBV7-9; d_call: TRBD2; cdr3_aa: ASRLGFLSSGLGTDTQY
j_call: TRBJ2-7; cdr3_length: 12; v_call: TRBV20-1; d_call: TRBD2; cdr3_aa: SGMTSARSYEQY
j_call: TRBJ2-3; cdr3_length: 14; v_call: TRBV20-1; d_call: TRBD2; cdr3_aa: SARAAGEPSTDTQY
j_call: TRBJ2-3; cdr3_length: 12; v_call: TRBV24-1; d_call: .; cdr3_aa: ATSDGASTDTQY
j_call: TRBJ2-7; cdr3_length: 12; v_call: TRBV5-8; d_call: .; cdr3_aa: ASSLTGSVYEQY
j_call: TRBJ1-5; cdr3_length: 14; v_call: TRBV27; d_call: .; cdr3_aa: ASSLNLAEPDQPQH
j_call: TRBJ1-3; cdr3_length: 12; v_call: TRBV2; d_call: .; cdr3_aa: ASSGRSSGNTIY
j_call: TRBJ1-2; cdr3_length: 13; v_call: TRBV7-9; d_call: .; cdr3_aa: ASSPGEGIYYGYT
j_call: TRBJ2-5; cdr3_length: 10; v_call: TRBV6-5; d_call: .; cdr3_aa: ASSYPEKTQY
j_call: TRBJ1-2; cdr3_length: 11; v_call: TRBV6-5; d_call: .; cdr3_aa: ASSYSRTSGYT
j_call: TRBJ2-7; cdr3_length: 11; v_call: TRBV6-1; d_call: .; cdr3_aa: ASEPRDSYEQY
j_call: TRBJ2-5; cdr3_length: 12; v_call: TRBV30; d_call: TRBD2; cdr3_aa: AFISGAGGETQY
j_call: TRBJ2-7; cdr3_length: 13; v_call: TRBV30; d_call: TRBD1; cdr3_aa: AWISPGQGNYEQY
j_call: TRBJ1-4; cdr3_length: 13; v_call: TRBV2; d_call: TRBD1; cdr3_aa: ASSEEGAKAEKLF
j_call: TRBJ1-1; cdr3_length: 14; v_call: TRBV10-3; d_call: .; cdr3_aa: AIRPIPGTVGTEAF
j_call: TRBJ2-1; cdr3_length: 13; v_call: TRBV18; d_call: .; cdr3_aa: ASSLPSEPGNEQF
j_call: TRBJ2-3; cdr3_length: 14; v_call: TRBV4-1; d_call: TRBD2; cdr3_aa: ASSPMETSGTDTQY
j_call: TRBJ1-1; cdr3_length: 12; v_call: TRBV20-1; d_call: .; cdr3_aa: SARDERGNTEAF
j_call: TRBJ1-2; cdr3_length: 13; v_call: TRBV4-1; d_call: .; cdr3_aa: ASSQVSRADYGYT
j_call: TRBJ2-7; cdr3_length: 11; v_call: TRBV10-3; d_call: TRBD1; cdr3_aa: ATRDRNSYEQY
j_call: TRBJ2-2; cdr3_length: 15; v_call: TRBV28; d_call: TRBD2; cdr3_aa: ASSLSKWREWIGELF
j_call: TRBJ1-5; cdr3_length: 13; v_call: TRBV10-3; d_call: .; cdr3_aa: AISGQGQGEQPQH
j_call: TRBJ1-2; cdr3_length: 13; v_call: TRBV5-1; d_call: TRBD1; cdr3_aa: ASSLNRGTNYGYT
j_call: TRBJ2-7; cdr3_length: 11; v_call: TRBV20-1; d_call: .; cdr3_aa: SARGGGRYEQY
j_call: TRBJ1-5; cdr3_length: 12; v_call: TRBV28; d_call: .; cdr3_aa: ASSPAGGNQPQH
j_call: TRBJ1-6; cdr3_length: 12; v_call: TRBV20-1; d_call: TRBD1; cdr3_aa: SAYNRGHNSPLH
j_call: TRBJ1-1; cdr3_length: 12; v_call: TRBV6-2/TRBV6-3; d_call: TRBD1; cdr3_aa: ASSTGTANTEAF
j_call: TRBJ2-7; cdr3_length: 12; v_call: TRBV28; d_call: TRBD1; cdr3_aa: ASSPGQANYEQY
j_call: TRBJ1-5; cdr3_length: 13; v_call: TRBV6-1; d_call: TRBD1; cdr3_aa: ASSPGQVGNQPQH
j_call: TRBJ2-7; cdr3_length: 12; v_call: TRBV15; d_call: TRBD1; cdr3_aa: ATSRTGVLDEQY
j_call: TRBJ2-7; cdr3_length: 12; v_call: TRBV7-3; d_call: .; cdr3_aa: ASSAQGGLYEQY
j_call: TRBJ2-1; cdr3_length: 13; v_call: TRBV6-2/TRBV6-3; d_call: TRBD1; cdr3_aa: ASSHDRGLIYEQF
j_call: TRBJ1-1; cdr3_length: 13; v_call: TRBV5-1; d_call: .; cdr3_aa: ASSLVGFGNTEAF
j_call: TRBJ1-2; cdr3_length: 12; v_call: TRBV6-1; d_call: TRBD1; cdr3_aa: ASSGPGQGLGYT
j_call: TRBJ1-5; cdr3_length: 12; v_call: TRBV28; d_call: .; cdr3_aa: ASSPPRGSQPQH
j_call: TRBJ2-3; cdr3_length: 14; v_call: TRBV9; d_call: TRBD1; cdr3_aa: ASSAVGQGYTDTQY
j_call: TRBJ2-5; cdr3_length: 13; v_call: TRBV10-3; d_call: TRBD2; cdr3_aa: AIRAGGPGQETQY
j_call: TRBJ1-2; cdr3_length: 13; v_call: TRBV13; d_call: .; cdr3_aa: ASIPQQGPRDGYT
j_call: TRBJ1-3; cdr3_length: 13; v_call: TRBV7-9; d_call: .; cdr3_aa: ASSLFEDPGNTIY
j_call: TRBJ1-1; cdr3_length: 11; v_call: TRBV12-3/TRBV12-4; d_call: .; cdr3_aa: ASWVQINTEAF
j_call: TRBJ2-7; cdr3_length: 12; v_call: TRBV30; d_call: .; cdr3_aa: AWSVLQGPYEQY
j_call: TRBJ2-5; cdr3_length: 16; v_call: TRBV20-1; d_call: .; cdr3_aa: SPALIVWRAGLQETQY
j_call: TRBJ1-5; cdr3_length: 10; v_call: TRBV30; d_call: .; cdr3_aa: AWSGNNQPQH
j_call: TRBJ2-1; cdr3_length: 13; v_call: TRBV5-1; d_call: .; cdr3_aa: TSTRWDQSYNEQF
j_call: TRBJ1-2; cdr3_length: 14; v_call: TRBV6-2/TRBV6-3; d_call: .; cdr3_aa: ASSPAPSVVYYGYT
j_call: TRBJ2-7; cdr3_length: 10; v_call: TRBV20-1; d_call: .; cdr3_aa: SAEGSRYEQY
j_call: TRBJ1-1; cdr3_length: 11; v_call: TRBV20-1; d_call: .; cdr3_aa: SARQGMNTEAF
j_call: TRBJ2-7; cdr3_length: 9; v_call: TRBV29-1; d_call: .; cdr3_aa: SVVSGPEQY
j_call: TRBJ2-7; cdr3_length: 11; v_call: TRBV27; d_call: .; cdr3_aa: ASSLSWGYEQY